This TCR beta chain was retrieved from a study of early T cells in non-severe SARS-CoV-2 infection. This clonotype was detected only a few times. TCRdb re-called the 5' RACE reads with MiXCR, one entry per CDR3 protein. The top ten hold around 15% of the sample, which has about 77,000 distinct CDR3 sequences, less than 15% seen once. CDR3 size: 16 residues. Germline CDR1 is SQVTM and CDR2 is ANQGSEA. V lost 7 bases and J 0 bases, leaving 21 bases between the germline ends. This chain joins TRBV29-1 and TRBJ1-2; TRBD1 might be the D (6 bases). The clonotype originates from an adult who was a healthcare worker with PCR-confirmed SARS-CoV-2 infection or an uninfected control (not recorded which). The donor label of this sample is uncertain. The source was whole blood, collected at baseline. The CDR3, as DNA: TGCAGCGCCGGCGGGGGGGGCGCAGAAGCTAACTATGGCTACACCTTC. Its translation: CSAGGGGAEANYGYTF.